The 20 T cell receptor beta chains below come from one sample, sequenced in a study of T cell responses to AZD1222 COVID-19 vaccine. Repertoires were generated with immunoSEQ multiplex PCR, while TCRdb's copy carries only in-frame clones and drops some. The sample shows around 150,000 clones, roughly 93% of them seen only once. Source: peripheral blood, taken 28 days after the second AZD1222 dose. Source of these receptors: an adult who received the AZD1222 COVID-19 vaccine.

The rearrangement joins TRBV12-3 or TRBV12-4 to TRBJ2-2; D ambiguous. This CDR3 region has 13 residues. The V end lost 6 bases, the J end lost 5 bases, and 10 bases lay between the germline ends. The CDR3 is CASRLDRTGELFF. The CDR3 nucleotides read TGTGCCAGCAGACTGGACCGGACCGGGGAGCTGTTTTTT.

The CDR3 reads CASSPWTDYTDTQYF. CDR3 DNA: TGTGCCAGTAGTCCTTGGACAGACTACACAGATACGCAGTATTTT. This chain links TRBV19 with TRBJ2-3; perhaps TRBD1 as D (6 bases). Germline V lookup: CDR1 LNHDA, CDR2 SQIVND (reference sequence). This CDR3 contains 15 residues. V lost 5 bases to trimming and J lost 2 bases, with 14 bases between them.

This rearrangement joins TRBV15 to TRBJ1-2, with D hard to call. Trimming took 0 bases from V and 7 from J, leaving 6 bases between them. The CDR3 has 12 residues. CDR1 and CDR2 (germline): LNHNV, YYDKDF (reference sequence). The CDR3 nucleotides are TGTGCCACCAGCAGAGATCGTGGTGGCTACACCTTC. Translated: CATSRDRGGYTF.

The chain couples TRBV7-8 to TRBJ1-2; no reliable D call. This CDR3 region has 14 residues. Germline V gene data show CDR1 as SGHVS and CDR2 as FQNEAQ. Trimming left V 5 bases short and J 6 bases short, with 16 bases between. The DNA of the CDR3 is TGTGCCAGCAGCCTCCGCGGGTCCTACGATGGCTACACCTTC. This encodes CASSLRGSYDGYTF.

The V and J genes are TRBV11-2 and TRBJ2-1; 10 bases agree with TRBD1. The CDR3 is 14 amino acids. Germline lookup yields CDR1 SGHAT and CDR2 FQNNGV. J was trimmed by 9 bases and V by 6 bases; bases with no gene match: 8. Here the CDR3 DNA reads TGTGCCAGCAGGCCGGGACAGGGGTCGCGTGAGCAGTTCTTC. Translating gives CASRPGQGSREQFF.

The chain links TRBV24-1 to TRBJ2-3; 10 nucleotides line up with TRBD1. Germline values: CDR1 KGHDR, CDR2 SFDVKD. Trimming at V came to 4 bases and at J to 1 base, leaving 7 bases not matched to a gene. The CDR3 totals 17 residues. In DNA form, the CDR3 reads TGTGCCACCAGTGAGCCAACCGGGACAGGGGGCACAGATACGCAGTATTTT. It is translated as CATSEPTGTGGTDTQYF.

This clone appeared a single time. The J gene is TRBJ1-1, the V gene TRBV5-1, with 8 bases lining up with TRBD1. Per the germline V gene, CDR1 is SGHRS and CDR2 is YFSETQ. Trimming cost V 4 bases and J 3 bases; bases outside gene matches: 8. The CDR3 totals 15 residues. This CDR3 reads CASSHGQGWDTEAFF. DNA for the CDR3: TGCGCCAGCAGCCACGGACAGGGTTGGGACACTGAAGCTTTCTTT.

This clone is a singleton in its sample. V usage is TRBV19 and J usage is TRBJ1-1; D uncertain. There are 14 residues in the CDR3. Germline-derived CDR1 and CDR2 are LNHDA and SQIVND (reference sequence). The V end was cut by 6 bases, the J end by 8 bases, with 19 bases between. CDR3 DNA: TGTGCCAGTAGCAGATCGGGTAGAGGGTCGGAAGCTTTCTTT. It codes for CASSRSGRGSEAFF.

The gene calls are TRBV28 and TRBJ1-2; D gene ambiguous. The V gene lost 5 bases and the J gene lost 6 bases, with 16 bases spanning the gap. This CDR3 region has 14 residues. Germline lookup yields CDR1 MDHEN and CDR2 SYDVKM. Here the CDR3 DNA reads TGTGCCAGCAGTCCCCAATGGGCTGCTCATGGCTACACCTTC. This sequence encodes CASSPQWAAHGYTF.

The chain employs TRBV18 and TRBJ1-1; D uncertain. The CDR3 sequence is 13 residues long. V lost 5 bases and J lost 1, with 8 bases in between. CDR1 and CDR2 (germline): KGHSH, LQKENI. The CDR3 region is CASSTSQNTEAFF. DNA for the CDR3: TGTGCCAGCTCAACTAGTCAGAACACTGAAGCTTTCTTT.

The chain combines TRBV7-9 with TRBJ2-2; no reliable D call. The CDR3 is made up of 12 amino acids. Trimming left V 5 bases short and J 4 bases short, with 5 bases between. In germline, CDR1 is SEHNR, CDR2 FQNEAQ (reference sequence). The DNA of the CDR3 is TGTGCCAGCAGCCGAACCACCGGGGAGCTGTTTTTT. It encodes CASSRTTGELFF.

This chain uses TRBV7-9 with TRBJ1-1; 7 bases agree with TRBD1. Germline V gene lookup returns CDR1 SEHNR and CDR2 FQNEAQ (reference sequence). V was clipped by 5 bases and J by 3 bases; unmatched bases: 9. The CDR3 totals 15 residues. The CDR3 DNA sequence: TGTGCCAGCAGCGGACGACAGGGTATCCACACTGAAGCTTTCTTT. Translating it yields CASSGRQGIHTEAFF.

The chain combines TRBV5-6 with TRBJ1-3; D not resolved. This CDR3 has 11 residues. Germline CDR1 is SGHDT and CDR2 is YYEEEE. Trimming pared 0 bases from V and 8 bases from J, leaving 3 bases between. The chain's CDR3 is CASSLGHTIYF. In DNA, the CDR3 is TGTGCCAGCAGCTTGGGGCACACCATATATTTT.

The CDR3 bases are TGTGCCAGCAGCTCGACAGGGTTCTATGGCTACACCTTC. It encodes CASSSTGFYGYTF. The chain combines TRBV6-2 or TRBV6-3 with TRBJ1-2, with 7 nucleotides matching TRBD1. The germline V gene encodes CDR1 MNHEY and CDR2 SVGEGT. With 6 bases clipped from V and 4 bases from J, the junction kept 5 bases outside the gene matches. The CDR3 covers 13 residues.

V gene TRBV28 combines with J gene TRBJ1-1; no clear D. The CDR3 totals 12 residues. V was pared by 5 bases and J by 1 base, with 5 bases between. The V gene's germline CDR1 is MDHEN and CDR2 SYDVKM. The CDR3 reads CASSGPNTEAFF. For the CDR3, the DNA is TGTGCCAGCAGTGGTCCGAACACTGAAGCTTTCTTT.

The chain joins TRBV7-9 to TRBJ2-1, with a weak D call TRBD2 (5 bases). CDR3 length equals 12 residues. Per the germline V gene, CDR1 is SEHNR and CDR2 is FQNEAQ (reference sequence). Trimming pared 4 bases from V and 9 bases from J, leaving 10 bases between. The CDR3 nucleotides are TGTGCCAGCAGCTCCGGCCGGGGTGAGCAGTTCTTC. This codes for CASSSGRGEQFF.

The chain is built from TRBV4-1 and TRBJ2-2, with TRBD1 as a possible D gene (5 bases). The CDR3 length is 17 residues. The germline V and J ends were trimmed by 1 base and 9 bases, with 21 bases remaining between them. Germline lookup yields CDR1 MGHRA and CDR2 YSYEKL. In DNA, the CDR3 is TGCGCCAGCAGCCAAGCGTTCGGGCAGGGCGCCGTCCGGGAGCTGTTTTTT. Its translation is CASSQAFGQGAVRELFF.

The V and J genes are TRBV12-3 or TRBV12-4 and TRBJ2-7, with 10 nucleotides matching TRBD2. The CDR3 is 13 amino acids. With 5 bases clipped from V and 6 bases from J, the junction kept 4 bases outside the gene matches. CDR3 sequence reads: CASSRGLASEQYF. The DNA of the CDR3 is TGTGCCAGCAGTCGGGGACTAGCGTCCGAGCAGTACTTC.

This clone was recorded a few times. V usage is TRBV4-3 and J usage is TRBJ1-3; TRBD1 might be the D (6 bases). The CDR3 extends over 15 amino acids. Per the germline V gene, CDR1 is LGHNA and CDR2 is YSLEER. Between the trimmed V and J ends, which lost 1 base and 3 bases, there was a span of 10 bases. In DNA form, the CDR3 reads TGCGCCAGCAGCCAAGGGGGGGCTAGTGGAAACACCATATATTTT. Translating it yields CASSQGGASGNTIYF.

This clone has a single count. The J gene is TRBJ1-2, the V gene TRBV6-5; D gene unclear. The ends were cut back, 6 bases at V and 6 bases at J, with 14 bases in the middle. This CDR3 comprises 13 residues. The germline CDR1 and CDR2 sequences are MNHEY and SVGAGI. The chain's CDR3 is CASSQIWAHGYTF. For the CDR3, the DNA is TGTGCCAGCAGCCAGATTTGGGCCCATGGCTACACCTTC.